Below, 26 T cell receptor beta chains from the same sample are listed, as sequenced in a study of shared clonotypes between healthy human individuals. Measured with immunoSEQ multiplex PCR; TCRdb has only the in-frame clones, and not every one. The sample has around 440,000 clones; roughly 80% are singletons. What was sequenced was PBMCs. The receptor set was obtained from a woman in her thirties or forties in good health. Some clones in this sample may be carry-over from other donors' samples.

The chain combines TRBV6-5 with TRBJ1-1; the D gene is possibly TRBD1 (6 bases). CDR3 length: 11 amino acids. The germline V and J ends were trimmed by 2 bases and 11 bases, with 9 bases remaining between them. Germline V gives CDR1 MNHEY, CDR2 SVGAGI. The CDR3 region has the DNA TGTGCCAGCAGTTACGGGACACTGGCTTTCTTT. Residues: CASSYGTLAFF.

The chain employs TRBV7-9 and TRBJ2-1; D is unresolved. CDR3 length equals 12 residues. The V and J ends lost 5 bases and 5 bases respectively, with 7 bases between them. Germline V CDR1 and CDR2: SEHNR, FQNEAQ (reference sequence). The CDR3 spells CASSPRHNEQFF. CDR3 in DNA: TGTGCCAGCAGCCCGAGACACAATGAGCAGTTCTTC.

Concerning this clone itself: A far bigger clonotype differs at one base, so this is likely a read error. The sample has other DNA sequences that encode this CDR3 too. The chain combines TRBV7-2 with TRBJ2-7; the D gene is possibly TRBD1 (6 bases). In germline, CDR1 is SGHTA, CDR2 FQGNSA. The CDR3 has 15 residues. The CDR3 bases are TGTGCTAGCAGCTTATACTGGGGGCAGGCCTACGAGCAGTACTTC. It translates to CASSLYWGQAYEQYF.

This chain joins TRBV2 and TRBJ2-1; D assignment may be TRBD1 or TRBD2 (6 bases each). The germline V gene has CDR1 SNHLY and CDR2 FYNNEI. The CDR3 spans 13 residues. The ends were cut back, 9 bases at V and 4 bases at J, with 13 bases in the middle. Here the CDR3 DNA reads TGTGCCAGGGCGGAGGGGGGTTACAATGAGCAGTTCTTC. Its translation: CARAEGGYNEQFF.

This clone was counted a few times. As DNA, the CDR3 is TGTGCCTGGAGTCGCGGACTAGCGGGAGCAGATACGCAGTATTTT. It yields the protein CAWSRGLAGADTQYF. The V and J genes are TRBV30 and TRBJ2-3; 13 nucleotides align to TRBD2. CDR1 and CDR2 (germline): GTSNPN, SVGIG (reference sequence). V shed 2 bases, J shed 4 bases, and the junction held 3 bases outside the gene matches. This CDR3 contains 15 residues.

This chain uses TRBV6-1 with TRBJ1-2, with D possibly being TRBD1 (6 bases). The germline CDR1 and CDR2 sequences are MNHNS and SASEGT. The V end lost 8 bases, the J end lost 0 bases, and 16 bases lay between the germline ends. This CDR3 contains 15 residues. CDR3 region: CASHFPGQANYGYTF. Here the CDR3 DNA reads TGTGCCAGCCATTTCCCGGGACAAGCTAACTATGGCTACACCTTC.

The rearrangement joins TRBV9 to TRBJ1-3; a weak D match, TRBD1 (5 bases). Germline V gene data show CDR1 as SGDLS and CDR2 as YYNGEE. The CDR3 is made up of 14 amino acids. Trimming cost V 0 bases and J 4 bases, with 8 bases left between them. CDR3 DNA sequence: TGTGCCAGCAGCGTAGACGACAGCGGAAACACCATATATTTT. The encoded protein is CASSVDDSGNTIYF.

This clone showed up just once. The rearrangement uses TRBV5-1 and TRBJ2-7, with 7 bases fitting TRBD2. The length of the CDR3 is 15 residues. Unmatched junction bases numbered 8, after V lost 0 bases and J lost 5 bases. Per the germline V gene, CDR1 is SGHRS and CDR2 is YFSETQ. In DNA, the CDR3 is TGCGCCAGCAGCTTGGTGCGGGAGCCTGAGGACGAGCAGTACTTC. Translated: CASSLVREPEDEQYF.

Turning to this clone: A read error may explain this, as a much larger clone is one base away. Other DNA variants within this sample encode the same CDR3. Here the CDR3 reads CAWSRGQGLVEEQYF. The CDR3 DNA reads as TGTGCCTGGAGCCGAGGACAGGGACTAGTAGAGGAGCAGTACTTC. The rearrangement uses TRBV30 and TRBJ2-7; D could derive from TRBD1 or TRBD2 (8 bases each). This CDR3 region has 15 residues. V lost 3 bases, J lost 7 bases, and 22 bases lay in between. Germline loops: CDR1 GTSNPN, CDR2 SVGIG (reference sequence). Full variable domain (outside the CDR3, taken from reference TRBV30 and TRBJ2-7): SQTIHQWPATLVQPVGSPLSLECTVEGTSNPNLYWYRQAAGRGLQLLFYSVGIGQISSEVPQNLSASRPQDRQFILSSKKLLLSDSGFYLCAWSRGQGLVEEQYFGPGTRLTVT.

There are many counts of this clone. The V and J genes are TRBV10-3 and TRBJ2-3; 10 bases are shared with TRBD2. The CDR3 extends over 15 amino acids. Trimming at V came to 6 bases and at J to 3 bases, leaving 6 bases not matched to a gene. CDR1 is ENHRY, CDR2 SYGVKD, per germline. The CDR3: CAIRGGLAITDTQYF. CDR3 nucleotide sequence: TGTGCCATCAGGGGGGGACTAGCGATAACAGATACGCAGTATTTT.

This chain links TRBV11-2 with TRBJ2-7; TRBD2 matches 13 bases. Germline V CDR1 and CDR2: SGHAT, FQNNGV. This CDR3 has 15 amino acids. The J segment lost 3 bases and the V segment lost 6 bases, leaving 5 bases of the junction unmatched. The CDR3 DNA sequence: TGTGCCAGCAGTAAAGGACTAGCGGGAGTCTACGAGCAGTACTTC. It is translated as CASSKGLAGVYEQYF.

As regards this clone: A far larger clone is off by one base, so a read error is likely. The genes are TRBV4-1 and TRBJ1-1; D gene unclear. In germline, CDR1 is MGHRA, CDR2 YSYEKL. This CDR3 is 15 amino acids long. DNA for the CDR3: TGCGCCAGCAGCCAAGGTCTAGCGGGTAAGGGTGAAGCTTCCTTT. Translation gives CASSQGLAGKGEASF.

Here the CDR3 reads CASSQAGTEGYEQYF. CDR3 DNA: TGCGCCAGCAGCCAAGCGGGGACAGAGGGCTACGAGCAGTACTTC. The genes are TRBV4-1 and TRBJ2-5; 7 bases line up with TRBD1. Gene TRBJ2-7 matches the end of the DNA better, so the J call may be wrong. Germline V lookup: CDR1 MGHRA, CDR2 YSYEKL. The CDR3 sequence is 15 residues long.

The chain couples TRBV5-1 to TRBJ2-2; D unresolved. V was clipped by 0 bases and J by 5 bases, with 2 bases between them. The germline CDR1 and CDR2 sequences are SGHRS and YFSETQ. This CDR3 spans 12 amino acids. The CDR3 reads CASSLATGELFF. As DNA, the CDR3 is TGCGCCAGCAGCTTGGCAACCGGGGAGCTGTTTTTT.

This rearrangement joins TRBV2 to TRBJ1-1; 8 nucleotides match TRBD1. Germline loops: CDR1 SNHLY, CDR2 FYNNEI. The CDR3 contains 13 residues. V trimming: 7 bases; J trimming: 4 bases; junction bases outside the gene matches: 5. The CDR3 region is CASNRQGFTEAFF. The CDR3 DNA reads TGTGCCAGCAACCGACAGGGGTTCACTGAAGCTTTCTTT.

To note about this clone: This specimen includes other DNA sequences encoding the same CDR3. The chain recombines TRBV30 with TRBJ1-6; 7 bases line up with TRBD1. CDR3 length: 12 amino acids. The V gene end was trimmed by 5 bases and the J gene end by 10 bases; junction bases not matched to a gene: 5. Looked up from germline, CDR1 is GTSNPN and CDR2 is SVGIG (reference sequence). CDR3 bases: TGTGCCTGGGACAGGGAGGGATCACCCCTCCACTTT. It yields the protein CAWDREGSPLHF.

The chain has TRBV2 and TRBJ1-2, with TRBD1 matching 8 bases. Per the germline V gene, CDR1 is SNHLY and CDR2 is FYNNEI. V was clipped by 6 bases and J by 9 bases; unmatched bases: 9. CDR3 length equals 13 residues. This chain's CDR3 is CASSEDREGSYTF. The CDR3, as DNA: TGTGCCAGCAGCGAGGACAGGGAAGGAAGCTACACCTTC. Complete variable domain (other parts from reference TRBV2 and TRBJ1-2): EPEVTQTPSHQVTQMGQEVILRCVPISNHLYFYWYRQILGQKVEFLVSFYNNEISEKSEIFDDQFSVERPDGSNFTLKIRSTKLEDSAMYFCASSEDREGSYTFGSGTRLTVV.

The chain combines TRBV11-1 with TRBJ1-3, with D unresolved. Germline V gene data show CDR1 as SGHAT and CDR2 as FQDESV (reference sequence). The CDR3 consists of 14 residues. Trimming cost V 6 bases and J 0 bases, with 9 bases left between them. CDR3 nucleotide sequence: TGTGCCAGCAGGGTGTCAGTCTCTGGAAACACCATATATTTT. Translating gives CASRVSVSGNTIYF.

The chain combines TRBV9 with TRBJ2-3; 10 nucleotides match TRBD2. This CDR3 has 15 residues. V gave up 2 bases and J gave up 3 bases; unmatched junction bases: 3. In germline, CDR1 is SGDLS, CDR2 YYNGEE. CDR3 nucleotides: TGTGCCAGCAGCGTGACTAGCGGGTTAACAGATACGCAGTATTTT. Its translation: CASSVTSGLTDTQYF.

This clone showed up just a few times. The chain joins TRBV25-1 to TRBJ1-4; D gene unclear. The V end lost 3 bases, the J end lost 8 bases, and 7 bases lay between the germline ends. CDR3 length: 12 amino acids. Germline CDR1 and CDR2: MGHDK and SYGVNS. CDR3 in amino acids: CASSDRREKLFF. The CDR3 bases are TGTGCCAGCAGTGATAGGCGGGAAAAACTGTTTTTT. The whole variable domain, remainder taken from reference TRBV25-1 and TRBJ1-4, is EADIYQTPRYLVIGTGKKITLECSQTMGHDKMYWYQQDPGMELHLIHYSYGVNSTEKGDLSSESTVSRIRTEHFPLTLESARPSHTSQYLCASSDRREKLFFGSGTQLSVL.

V gene TRBV5-1 combines with J gene TRBJ1-2, with 7 bases fitting TRBD1. The CDR3 totals 13 residues. Germline-derived CDR1 and CDR2 are SGHRS and YFSETQ. V shed 4 bases, J shed 6 bases, and the junction held 6 bases outside the gene matches. Written as DNA, the CDR3 is TGCGCCAGCAGCAACACAGGGGTCGATGGCTACACCTTC. It yields the protein CASSNTGVDGYTF.

This chain joins TRBV30 and TRBJ1-5; D might be TRBD1 (5 bases). Deletions cut 5 bases from V and 6 bases from J, with 11 bases between. This CDR3 has 12 amino acids. In germline, CDR1 is GTSNPN, CDR2 SVGIG (reference sequence). The CDR3 sequence is CAWGDRGQPQHF. CDR3 in DNA: TGTGCCTGGGGGGACCGGGGTCAGCCCCAGCATTTT.

This clone was counted only a few times. CDR3 coding DNA: TGTGCCAGCAGGCAGGGTGGGGCCCCGCCAGGCTACGAGCAGTACTTC. It codes for CASRQGGAPPGYEQYF. The chain employs TRBV6-4 and TRBJ2-7, with D perhaps TRBD1 (5 bases). V was clipped by 6 bases and J by 3 bases, with 21 bases between them. Per germline, CDR1 MRHNA and CDR2 SNTAGT. There are 16 residues in the CDR3.

Points on this clone: A read error is the likely source, as a far larger clone sits one nucleotide away. The chain uses TRBV14 and TRBJ1-5; D unclear. In germline, CDR1 is SGHDN, CDR2 FVKESK. The V end was cut by 7 bases, the J end by 0 bases, with 7 bases between. CDR3 size: 13 residues. The CDR3 spells CASTPYSNQPQHF. DNA of the CDR3: TGTGCCAGCACCCCTTATAGCAATCAGCCCCAGCATTTT. Supplemented by reference TRBV14 and TRBJ1-5, the full variable domain reads EAGVTQFPSHSVIEKGQTVTLRCDPISGHDNLYWYRRVMGKEIKFLLHFVKESKQDESGMPNNRFLAERTGGTYSTLKVQPAELEDSGVYFCASTPYSNQPQHFGDGTRLSIL.

A word on this clone: The sample contains more than one DNA sequence encoding this CDR3. The gene calls are TRBV18 and TRBJ2-1; no clear D. V gave up 3 bases and J gave up 7 bases, with 4 bases separating them. Germline V CDR1 and CDR2: KGHSH, LQKENI. CDR3 length equals 11 residues. CDR3 residues: CASSPINEQFF. The CDR3 DNA reads as TGTGCCAGCTCACCCATAAATGAGCAGTTCTTC.

Comment on this clone: This CDR3 is also generated by other DNA sequences in the sample. This rearrangement joins TRBV10-1 to TRBJ1-1, with 8 nucleotides matching TRBD1. J lost 11 bases, V lost 2 bases, and 7 bases had no gene match. There are 13 residues in the CDR3. Germline V gene data show CDR1 as WNHNN and CDR2 as SYGVQD (reference sequence). In DNA, the CDR3 is TGCGCCAGCAGTGAGAGAGGGACAGGTGAGGCTTTCTTT. The encoded protein is CASSERGTGEAFF.